This T cell receptor beta chain is from a study of OX40 agonist ivuxolimab in advanced cancers. Background on the study: Patients were 82.7% male with ages roughly 23 to 79, mean roughly 55. One hepatocellular carcinoma and a couple of cutaneous melanoma patients partially responded.

Peripheral blood came from all dose cohorts at three timepoints. This CDR3 spans 15 amino acids. In germline, CDR1 is SGHVS, CDR2 FNYEAQ. V lost 4 bases, J lost 0 bases, and 11 bases lay in between. The data were produced by immunoSEQ multiplex PCR, yet TCRdb's version contains in-frame clones alone and is incomplete. The top ten clones hold less than 0.35% of a sample with some 90,000 clones, roughly 88% of them seen once. The receptor comes from an adult with an advanced solid tumor such as melanoma, head and neck, liver or kidney cancer. V usage is TRBV7-6 and J usage is TRBJ2-3; possible D gene TRBD2, 6 bases. The specimen comprised CD4+ or CD8+ T cells sorted from blood, sampled in a trial of the OX40 agonist ivuxolimab. CDR3 in amino acids: CASSSRTTSTDTQYF. CDR3 DNA sequence: TGTGCCAGCAGCTCTAGGACTACTAGCACAGATACGCAGTATTTT.